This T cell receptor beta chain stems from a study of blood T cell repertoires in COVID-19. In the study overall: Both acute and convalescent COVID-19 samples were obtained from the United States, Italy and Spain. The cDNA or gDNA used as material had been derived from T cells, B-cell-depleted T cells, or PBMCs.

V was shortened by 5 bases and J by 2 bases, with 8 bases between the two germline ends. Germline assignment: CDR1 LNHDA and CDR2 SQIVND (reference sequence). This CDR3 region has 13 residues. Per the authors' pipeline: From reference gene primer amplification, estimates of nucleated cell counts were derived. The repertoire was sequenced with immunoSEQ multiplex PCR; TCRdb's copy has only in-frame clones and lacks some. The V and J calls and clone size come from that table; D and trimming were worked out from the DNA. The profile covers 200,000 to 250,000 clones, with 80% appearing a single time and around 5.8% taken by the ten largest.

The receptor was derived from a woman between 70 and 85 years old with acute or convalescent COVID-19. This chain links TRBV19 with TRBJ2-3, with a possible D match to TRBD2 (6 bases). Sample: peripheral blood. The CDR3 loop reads CASSAGFTDTQYF. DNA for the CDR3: TGTGCCAGTAGTGCGGGGTTCACAGATACGCAGTATTTT.